A selection of T cell receptor beta chains follows, all from one sample in a study of blood T cell repertoires in COVID-19. The assay was immunoSEQ multiplex PCR, and TCRdb's table has in-frame clones only and misses some. The sample has some 200,000 clones, approximately 80% seen once; the top ten hold roughly 13%. Sequencing input: peripheral blood. The receptors derive from a human donor in a cohort sampled during active COVID-19. The CDR3 runs from the conserved cysteine through the conserved F or W. D genes are given only for firm matches. The size field is filled for only some rows; it gives once, few, many or a size class.

TGTGCCAGCTCAGCGGGACCCAAGGATCAGCCCCAGCATTTT,CASSAGPKDQPQHF,once,TRBJ1-5,-,TRBV18
TGCGCCAGCAGCCACCCGTTAAGGGGGAGGGGGAATGAAAAACTGTTTTTT,CASSHPLRGRGNEKLFF,-,TRBJ1-4,-,TRBV4-1
TGTGCCAGTAGCACGACATATAGCAATCAGCCCCAGCATTTT,CASSTTYSNQPQHF,-,TRBJ1-5,-,TRBV19
TGTGCCAGCAACCCCCAGGGCGGGAGAATCTATGAGCAGTTCTTC,CASNPQGGRIYEQFF,few,TRBJ2-1,TRBD2,TRBV9
TGTGCCAGCTCAGCCCAACAGGGTGTCTACGAGCAGTACTTC,CASSAQQGVYEQYF,-,TRBJ2-7,-,TRBV18
TGTGCCAGCAGCACCGGGACAGGGGGCGGTGAGCAGTTCTTC,CASSTGTGGGEQFF,once,TRBJ2-1,TRBD1,TRBV3-1/TRBV3-2
TGCCGGAGGGCTCACAGGGGGGGAAACACCATATATTTT,CRRAHRGGNTIYF,-,TRBJ1-3,TRBD1,TRBV19
TGTGCCAGCAGCCCTTTCGACAGGCTTAACAATGAGCAGTTCTTC,CASSPFDRLNNEQFF,-,TRBJ2-1,-,TRBV3-1/TRBV3-2
TGTGCCAGCAGCGTAGACCTTGGGGGGGGTGTCTACGAGCAGTACTTC,CASSVDLGGGVYEQYF,-,TRBJ2-7,TRBD2,TRBV9
TGTGCCAGCAGCCAAGTGTCAGGTAGGGGGTCACCCCTCCACTTT,CASSQVSGRGSPLHF,-,TRBJ1-6,-,TRBV3-1/TRBV3-2